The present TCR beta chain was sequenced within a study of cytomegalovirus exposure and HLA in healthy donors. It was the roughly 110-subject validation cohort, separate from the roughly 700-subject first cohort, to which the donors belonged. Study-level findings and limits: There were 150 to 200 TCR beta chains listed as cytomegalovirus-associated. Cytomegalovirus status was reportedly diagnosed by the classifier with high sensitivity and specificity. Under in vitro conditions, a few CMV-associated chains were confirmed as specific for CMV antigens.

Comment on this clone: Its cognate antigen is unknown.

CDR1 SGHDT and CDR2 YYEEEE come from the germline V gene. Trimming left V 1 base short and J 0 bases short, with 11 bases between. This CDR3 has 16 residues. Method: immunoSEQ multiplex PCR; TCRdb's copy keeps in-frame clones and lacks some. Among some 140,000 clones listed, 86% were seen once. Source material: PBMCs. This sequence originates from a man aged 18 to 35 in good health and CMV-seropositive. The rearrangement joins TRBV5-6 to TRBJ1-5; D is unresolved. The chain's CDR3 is CASSLMAPHSNQPQHF. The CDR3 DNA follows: TGTGCCAGCAGCTTGATGGCCCCTCATAGCAATCAGCCCCAGCATTTT.